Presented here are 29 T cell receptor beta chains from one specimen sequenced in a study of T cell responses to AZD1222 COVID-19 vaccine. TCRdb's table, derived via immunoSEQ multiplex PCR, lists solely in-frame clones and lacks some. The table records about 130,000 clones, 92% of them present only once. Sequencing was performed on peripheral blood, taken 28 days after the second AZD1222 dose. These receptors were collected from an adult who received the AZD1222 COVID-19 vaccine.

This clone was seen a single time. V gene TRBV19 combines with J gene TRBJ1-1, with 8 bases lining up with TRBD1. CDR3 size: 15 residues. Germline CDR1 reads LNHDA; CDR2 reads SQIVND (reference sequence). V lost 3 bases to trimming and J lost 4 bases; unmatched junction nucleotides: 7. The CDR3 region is CASSIFRQGPTEAFF. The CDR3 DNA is TGTGCCAGTAGTATTTTTCGACAGGGGCCCACTGAAGCTTTCTTT.

For the CDR3, the DNA is TGTGCCTGGAGATGGGGGACAAATTCACCCCTCCACTTT. It specifies CAWRWGTNSPLHF. The genes are TRBV30 and TRBJ1-6, with D perhaps matching TRBD1 (6 bases). Germline V gene lookup returns CDR1 GTSNPN and CDR2 SVGIG (reference sequence). V was cut by 3 bases and J by 7 bases, with 10 bases left in between. The CDR3 consists of 13 residues.

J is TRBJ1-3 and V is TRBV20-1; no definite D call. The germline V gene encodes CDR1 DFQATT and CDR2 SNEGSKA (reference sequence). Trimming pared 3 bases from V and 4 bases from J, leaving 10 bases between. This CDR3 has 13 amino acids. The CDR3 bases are TGCAGTGCTAGTGGTGAAGGCGGAAACACCATATATTTT. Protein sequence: CSASGEGGNTIYF.

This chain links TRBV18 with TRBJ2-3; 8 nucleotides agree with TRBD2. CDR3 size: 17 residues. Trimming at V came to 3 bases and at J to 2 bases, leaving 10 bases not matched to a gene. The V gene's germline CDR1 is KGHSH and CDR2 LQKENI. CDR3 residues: CASSPVVAGTNTDTQYF. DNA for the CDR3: TGTGCCAGCTCACCCGTGGTAGCGGGGACCAACACAGATACGCAGTATTTT.

CDR3 DNA sequence: TGTGCCAGCAGCTTAGAGACCGGGACAGGGAATTCACCCCTCCACTTT. This codes for CASSLETGTGNSPLHF. The J gene is TRBJ1-6, the V gene TRBV7-8; 9 nucleotides line up with TRBD1. Germline loops: CDR1 SGHVS, CDR2 FQNEAQ. This CDR3 spans 16 amino acids. V shed 1 base, J shed 7 bases, and the junction held 5 bases outside the gene matches. Together with reference TRBV7-8 and TRBJ1-6, the CDR3 gives the full variable domain: GAGVSQSPRYKVAKRGQDVALRCDPISGHVSLFWYQQALGQGPEFLTYFQNEAQLDKSGLPSDRFFAERPEGSVSTLKIQRTQQEDSAVYLCASSLETGTGNSPLHFGNGTRLTVT.

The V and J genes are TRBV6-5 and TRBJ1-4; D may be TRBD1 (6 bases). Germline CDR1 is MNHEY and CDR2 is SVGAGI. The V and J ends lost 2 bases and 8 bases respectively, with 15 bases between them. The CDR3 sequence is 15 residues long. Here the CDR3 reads CASSYTNRDGEKLFF. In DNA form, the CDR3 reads TGTGCCAGCAGTTACACGAACAGGGATGGCGAAAAACTGTTTTTT.

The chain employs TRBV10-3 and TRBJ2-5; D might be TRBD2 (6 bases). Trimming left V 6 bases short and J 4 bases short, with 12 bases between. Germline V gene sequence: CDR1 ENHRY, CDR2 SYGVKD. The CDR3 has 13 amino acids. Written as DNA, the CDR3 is TGTGCCATCAGGGGGGGAGATACAGAGACCCAGTACTTC. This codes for CAIRGGDTETQYF.

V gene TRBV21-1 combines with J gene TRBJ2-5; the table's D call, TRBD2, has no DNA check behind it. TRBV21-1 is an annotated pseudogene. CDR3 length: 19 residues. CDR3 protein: CASSKEDIMGGARQETQYF. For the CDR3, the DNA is TGTGCCAGCAGCAAAGAGGACATCATGGGAGGGGCGCGACAAGAGACCCAGTACTTC.

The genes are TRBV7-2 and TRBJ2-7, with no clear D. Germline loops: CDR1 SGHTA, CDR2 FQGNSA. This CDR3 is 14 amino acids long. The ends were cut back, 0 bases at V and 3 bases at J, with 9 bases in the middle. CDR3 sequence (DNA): TGTGCCAGCAGCTTAGCTGGTTACCGCTACGAGCAGTACTTC. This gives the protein CASSLAGYRYEQYF. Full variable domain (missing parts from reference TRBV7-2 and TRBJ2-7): GAGVSQSPSNKVTEKGKDVELRCDPISGHTALYWYRQSLGQGLEFLIYFQGNSAPDKSGLPSDRFSAERTGGSVSTLTIQRTQQEDSAVYLCASSLAGYRYEQYFGPGTRLTVT.

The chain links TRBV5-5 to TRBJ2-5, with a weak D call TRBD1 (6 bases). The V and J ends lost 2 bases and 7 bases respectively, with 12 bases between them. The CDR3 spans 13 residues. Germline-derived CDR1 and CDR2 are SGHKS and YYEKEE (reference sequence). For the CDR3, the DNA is TGTGCCAGCAGCTTTACAGGGCTTGGGACCCAGTACTTC. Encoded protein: CASSFTGLGTQYF.

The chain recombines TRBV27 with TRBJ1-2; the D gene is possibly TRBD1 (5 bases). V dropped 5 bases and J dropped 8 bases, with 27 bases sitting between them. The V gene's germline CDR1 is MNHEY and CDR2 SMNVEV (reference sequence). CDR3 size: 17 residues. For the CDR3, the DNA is TGTGCCAGCAGTCCCGCGGGGGGGAGTCGTACCCAGGAGGGCTACACCTTC. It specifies CASSPAGGSRTQEGYTF.

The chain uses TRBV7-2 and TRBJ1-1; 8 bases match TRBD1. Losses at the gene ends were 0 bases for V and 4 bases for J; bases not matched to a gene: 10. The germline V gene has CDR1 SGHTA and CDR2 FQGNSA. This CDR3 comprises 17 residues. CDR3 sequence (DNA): TGTGCCAGCAGCTTAGCTCGACAGGGGCCGGGGAGCACTGAAGCTTTCTTT. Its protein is CASSLARQGPGSTEAFF. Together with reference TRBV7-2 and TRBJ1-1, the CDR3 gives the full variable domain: GAGVSQSPSNKVTEKGKDVELRCDPISGHTALYWYRQSLGQGLEFLIYFQGNSAPDKSGLPSDRFSAERTGGSVSTLTIQRTQQEDSAVYLCASSLARQGPGSTEAFFGQGTRLTVV.

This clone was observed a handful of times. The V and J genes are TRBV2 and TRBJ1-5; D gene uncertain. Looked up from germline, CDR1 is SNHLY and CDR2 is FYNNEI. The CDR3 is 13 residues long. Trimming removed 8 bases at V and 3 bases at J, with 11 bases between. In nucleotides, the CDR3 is TGTGCCAGCGCAGGCCGGGCCAATCAGCCCCAGCATTTT. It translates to CASAGRANQPQHF.

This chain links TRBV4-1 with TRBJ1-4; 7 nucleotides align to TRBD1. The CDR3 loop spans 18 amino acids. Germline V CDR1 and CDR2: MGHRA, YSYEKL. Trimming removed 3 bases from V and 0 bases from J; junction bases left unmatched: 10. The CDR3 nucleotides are TGCGCCAGCAGCCATGGCCCTCACACAGGGGCAACTAATGAAAAACTGTTTTTT. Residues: CASSHGPHTGATNEKLFF.

CDR3 amino acids: CASSLGTGHFDSPLHF. The CDR3 DNA follows: TGTGCCAGCAGCTTGGGGACAGGACATTTTGACTCACCCCTCCACTTT. The J gene is TRBJ1-6, the V gene TRBV5-6; 7 bases match TRBD1. The V gene's germline CDR1 is SGHDT and CDR2 YYEEEE. Trimming removed 0 bases from V and 10 bases from J; junction bases left unmatched: 10. There are 16 residues in the CDR3.

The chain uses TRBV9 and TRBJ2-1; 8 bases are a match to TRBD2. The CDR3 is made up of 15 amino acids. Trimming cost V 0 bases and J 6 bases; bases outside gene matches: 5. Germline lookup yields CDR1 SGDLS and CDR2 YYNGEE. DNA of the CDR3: TGTGCCAGCAGCGTAGAGGGCGGGAGGAGCAATGAGCAGTTCTTC. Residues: CASSVEGGRSNEQFF.

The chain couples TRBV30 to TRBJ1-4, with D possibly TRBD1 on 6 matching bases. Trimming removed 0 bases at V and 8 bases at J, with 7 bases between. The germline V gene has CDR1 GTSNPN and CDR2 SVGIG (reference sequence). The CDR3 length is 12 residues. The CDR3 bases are TGTGCCTGGAGTGTAAGGGGGGAAAAACTGTTTTTT. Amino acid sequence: CAWSVRGEKLFF.

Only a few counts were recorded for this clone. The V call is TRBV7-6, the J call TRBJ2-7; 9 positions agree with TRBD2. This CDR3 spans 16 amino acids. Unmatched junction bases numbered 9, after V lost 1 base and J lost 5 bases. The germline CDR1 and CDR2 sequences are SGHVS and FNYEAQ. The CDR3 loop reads CASSLEGSGSKNEQYF. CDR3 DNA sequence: TGTGCCAGCAGCTTAGAGGGTAGCGGGAGTAAAAACGAGCAGTACTTC.

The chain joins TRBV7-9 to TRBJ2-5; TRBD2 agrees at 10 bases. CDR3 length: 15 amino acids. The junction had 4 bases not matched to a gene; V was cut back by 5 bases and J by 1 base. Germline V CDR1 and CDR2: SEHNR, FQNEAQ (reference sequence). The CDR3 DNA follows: TGTGCCAGCAGCGCCGGACTAGCGGCCCAAGAGACCCAGTACTTC. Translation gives CASSAGLAAQETQYF.

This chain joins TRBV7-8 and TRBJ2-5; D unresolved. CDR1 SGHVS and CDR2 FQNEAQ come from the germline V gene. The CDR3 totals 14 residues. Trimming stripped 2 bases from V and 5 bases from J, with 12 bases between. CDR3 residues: CASSLKFGRETQYF. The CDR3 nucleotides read TGTGCCAGCAGCTTAAAGTTCGGAAGGGAGACCCAGTACTTC.

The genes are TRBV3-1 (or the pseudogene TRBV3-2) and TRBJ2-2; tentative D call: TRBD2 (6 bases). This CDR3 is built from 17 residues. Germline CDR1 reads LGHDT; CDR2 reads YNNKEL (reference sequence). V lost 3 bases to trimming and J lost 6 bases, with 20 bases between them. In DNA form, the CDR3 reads TGTGCCAGCAGCCAGCTCCGTGGGGGAGGAAGGCCCGGGGAGCTGTTTTTT. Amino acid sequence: CASSQLRGGGRPGELFF.

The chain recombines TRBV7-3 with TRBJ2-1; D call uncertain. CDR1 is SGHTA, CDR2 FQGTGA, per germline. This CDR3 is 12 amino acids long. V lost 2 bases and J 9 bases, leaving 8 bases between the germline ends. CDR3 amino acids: CASSLGASEQFF. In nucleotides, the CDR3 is TGTGCCAGCAGCTTAGGAGCGAGTGAGCAGTTCTTC.

CDR3 in DNA: TGTGCCAGCAGCTTAGAACGTCGGAGGGGCGAGACCCAGTACTTC. Translation: CASSLERRRGETQYF. The genes are TRBV7-6 and TRBJ2-5, with a possible D match to TRBD2 (6 bases). CDR3 length: 15 amino acids. CDR1 SGHVS and CDR2 FNYEAQ come from the germline V gene. The V end was cut by 1 base, the J end by 5 bases, with 14 bases between.

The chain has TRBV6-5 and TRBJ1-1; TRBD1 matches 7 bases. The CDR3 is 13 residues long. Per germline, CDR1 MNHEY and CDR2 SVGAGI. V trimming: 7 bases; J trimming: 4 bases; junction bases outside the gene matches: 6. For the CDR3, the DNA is TGTGCCAGCAAGCAGGGGGGCTTCACTGAAGCTTTCTTT. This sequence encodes CASKQGGFTEAFF.

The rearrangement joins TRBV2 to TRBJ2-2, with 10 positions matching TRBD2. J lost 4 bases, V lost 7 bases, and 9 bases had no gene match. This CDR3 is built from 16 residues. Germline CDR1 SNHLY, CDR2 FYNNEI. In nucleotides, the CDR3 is TGTGCCAGCACCCCTAGCGGGAGACCCGGCACCGGGGAGCTGTTTTTT. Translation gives CASTPSGRPGTGELFF.

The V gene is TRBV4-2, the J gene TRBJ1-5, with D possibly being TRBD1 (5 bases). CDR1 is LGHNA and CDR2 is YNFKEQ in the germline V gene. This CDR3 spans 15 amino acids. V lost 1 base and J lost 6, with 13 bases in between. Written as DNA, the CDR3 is TGTGCCAGCAGCCAAGGATTTCCGGGGACTCAGCCCCAGCATTTT. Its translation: CASSQGFPGTQPQHF.

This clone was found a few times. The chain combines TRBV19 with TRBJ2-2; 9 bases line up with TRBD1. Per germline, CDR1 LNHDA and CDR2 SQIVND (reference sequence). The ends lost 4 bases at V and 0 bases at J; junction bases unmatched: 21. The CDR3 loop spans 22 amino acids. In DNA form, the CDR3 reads TGTGCCAGTAGTACCCCAAAAGGGAGAGGGACAGGGCATTACCCGAACACCGGGGAGCTGTTTTTT. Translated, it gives CASSTPKGRGTGHYPNTGELFF.

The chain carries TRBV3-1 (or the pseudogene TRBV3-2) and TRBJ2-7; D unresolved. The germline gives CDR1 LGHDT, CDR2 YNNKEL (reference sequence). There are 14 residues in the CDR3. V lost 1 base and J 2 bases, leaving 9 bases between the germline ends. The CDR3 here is CASSQALLPYEQYF. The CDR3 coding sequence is TGTGCCAGCAGCCAAGCTTTACTACCCTACGAGCAGTACTTC.

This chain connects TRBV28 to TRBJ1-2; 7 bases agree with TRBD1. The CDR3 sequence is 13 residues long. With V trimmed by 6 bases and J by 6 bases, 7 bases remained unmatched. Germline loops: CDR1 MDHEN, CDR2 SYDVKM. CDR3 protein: CASSRQGRDGYTF. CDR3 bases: TGTGCCAGCAGCCGACAGGGAAGGGATGGCTACACCTTC.